This T cell receptor (beta chain) was sequenced for a study of cytomegalovirus exposure and HLA in healthy donors. General study points: 164 TCR beta chains were listed as cytomegalovirus-associated.

For this clone: The antigen remains undetermined.

Assay: immunoSEQ multiplex PCR; the TCRdb copy retains only in-frame clones and omits some. The sample lists around 60,000 clones, 90% to 95% occurring once. V lost 5 bases to trimming and J lost 1 base, with 13 bases between them. The CDR3 is 15 residues long. Looked up from germline, CDR1 is SGHNT and CDR2 is YENEEA. V usage is TRBV11-3 and J usage is TRBJ2-3, with TRBD1 as a possible D gene (5 bases). Sequencing was carried out using PBMCs. This TCR came from a woman in her late teens or twenties in good health and CMV-seronegative. CDR3 residues: CASSPRTIGTDTQYF. The CDR3 DNA reads as TGTGCCAGCAGCCCTAGGACAATCGGCACAGATACGCAGTATTTT.